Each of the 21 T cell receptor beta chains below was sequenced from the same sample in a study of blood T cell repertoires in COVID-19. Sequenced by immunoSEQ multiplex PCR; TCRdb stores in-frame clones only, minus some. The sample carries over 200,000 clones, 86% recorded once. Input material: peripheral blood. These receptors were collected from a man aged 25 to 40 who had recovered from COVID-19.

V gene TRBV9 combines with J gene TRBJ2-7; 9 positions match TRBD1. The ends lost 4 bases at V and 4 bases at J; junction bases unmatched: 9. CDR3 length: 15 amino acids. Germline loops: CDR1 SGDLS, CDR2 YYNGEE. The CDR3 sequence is CASSPTGTGYYEQYF. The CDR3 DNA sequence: TGTGCCAGCAGCCCGACCGGGACAGGGTATTACGAGCAGTACTTC.

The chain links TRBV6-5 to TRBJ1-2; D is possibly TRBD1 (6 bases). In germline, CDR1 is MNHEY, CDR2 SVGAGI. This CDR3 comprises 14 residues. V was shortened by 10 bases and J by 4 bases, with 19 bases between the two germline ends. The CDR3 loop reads CATADPGAPYGYTF. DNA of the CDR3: TGTGCCACTGCTGATCCAGGGGCCCCCTATGGCTACACCTTC.

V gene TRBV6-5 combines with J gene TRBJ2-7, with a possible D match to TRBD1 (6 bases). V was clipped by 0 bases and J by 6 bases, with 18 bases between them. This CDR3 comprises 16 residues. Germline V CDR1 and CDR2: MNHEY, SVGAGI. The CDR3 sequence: CASSYSGHPSPTEQYF. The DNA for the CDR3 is TGTGCCAGCAGTTACTCGGGACATCCATCCCCTACCGAGCAGTACTTC.

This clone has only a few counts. CDR3 in amino acids: CASSKQGGTGDSPLHF. The CDR3, as DNA: TGTGCCAGCAGTAAACAGGGCGGGACAGGGGATTCACCCCTCCACTTT. V usage is TRBV6-2 or TRBV6-3 and J usage is TRBJ1-6, with 10 bases fitting TRBD1. CDR1 is MNHEY, CDR2 SVGEGT, per germline. V shed 5 bases, J shed 8 bases, and the junction held 9 bases outside the gene matches. The CDR3 is 16 residues long.

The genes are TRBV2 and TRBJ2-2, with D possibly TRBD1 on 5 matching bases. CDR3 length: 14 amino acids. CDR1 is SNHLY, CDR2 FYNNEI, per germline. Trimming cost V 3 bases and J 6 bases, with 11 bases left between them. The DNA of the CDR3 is TGTGCCAGCAGTGACTCAGGGTCCGCCGGGGAGCTGTTTTTT. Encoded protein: CASSDSGSAGELFF.

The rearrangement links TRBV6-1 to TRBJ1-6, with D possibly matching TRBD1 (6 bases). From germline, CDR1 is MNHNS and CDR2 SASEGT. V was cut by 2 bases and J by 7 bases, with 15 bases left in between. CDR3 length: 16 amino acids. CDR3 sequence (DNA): TGTGCCAGCAGTGAAATTGGGGGGGCAGGGAATTCACCCCTCCACTTT. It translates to CASSEIGGAGNSPLHF.

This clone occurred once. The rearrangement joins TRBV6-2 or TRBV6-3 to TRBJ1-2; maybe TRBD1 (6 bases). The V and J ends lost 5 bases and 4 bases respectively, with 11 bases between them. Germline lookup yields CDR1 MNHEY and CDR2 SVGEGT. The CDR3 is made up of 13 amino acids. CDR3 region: CASSPTGPYGYTF. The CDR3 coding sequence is TGTGCCAGCAGTCCGACAGGACCCTATGGCTACACCTTC.

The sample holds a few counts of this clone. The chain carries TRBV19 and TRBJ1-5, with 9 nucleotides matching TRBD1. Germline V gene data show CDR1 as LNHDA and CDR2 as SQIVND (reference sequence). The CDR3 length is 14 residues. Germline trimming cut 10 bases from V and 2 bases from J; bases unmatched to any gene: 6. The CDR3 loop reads CATSDRGRNQPQHF. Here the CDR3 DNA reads TGTGCCACCTCGGACAGGGGCCGCAATCAGCCCCAGCATTTT.

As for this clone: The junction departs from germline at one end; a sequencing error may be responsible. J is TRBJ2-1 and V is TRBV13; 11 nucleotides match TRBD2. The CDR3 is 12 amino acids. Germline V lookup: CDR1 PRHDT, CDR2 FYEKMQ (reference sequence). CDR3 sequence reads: CASSSGTSGLLF. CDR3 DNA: TGTGCCAGCAGCTCTGGGACTAGCGGACTACTCTTC.

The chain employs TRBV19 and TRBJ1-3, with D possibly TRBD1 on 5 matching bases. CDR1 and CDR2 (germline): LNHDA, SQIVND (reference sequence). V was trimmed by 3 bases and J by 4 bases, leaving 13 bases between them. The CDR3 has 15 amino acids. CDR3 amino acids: CASSMGQALGNTIYF. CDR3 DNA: TGTGCCAGTAGTATGGGGCAGGCACTCGGAAACACCATATATTTT. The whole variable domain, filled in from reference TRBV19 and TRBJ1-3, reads DGGITQSPKYLFRKEGQNVTLSCEQNLNHDAMYWYRQDPGQGLRLIYYSQIVNDFQKGDIAEGYSVSREKKESFPLTVTSAQKNPTAFYLCASSMGQALGNTIYFGEGSWLTVV.

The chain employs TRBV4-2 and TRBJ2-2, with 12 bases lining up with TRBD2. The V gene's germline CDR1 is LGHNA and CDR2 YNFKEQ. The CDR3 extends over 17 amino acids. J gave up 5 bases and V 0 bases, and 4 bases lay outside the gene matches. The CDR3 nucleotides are TGTGCCAGCAGCCAAGATACTAGCGGGGGGAATACCGGGGAGCTGTTTTTT. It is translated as CASSQDTSGGNTGELFF.

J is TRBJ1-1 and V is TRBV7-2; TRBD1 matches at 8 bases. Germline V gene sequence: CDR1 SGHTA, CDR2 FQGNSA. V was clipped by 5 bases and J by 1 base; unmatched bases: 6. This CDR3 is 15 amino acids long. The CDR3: CASSPRQGQNTEAFF. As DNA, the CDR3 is TGTGCCAGCAGCCCACGACAGGGGCAGAACACTGAAGCTTTCTTT.

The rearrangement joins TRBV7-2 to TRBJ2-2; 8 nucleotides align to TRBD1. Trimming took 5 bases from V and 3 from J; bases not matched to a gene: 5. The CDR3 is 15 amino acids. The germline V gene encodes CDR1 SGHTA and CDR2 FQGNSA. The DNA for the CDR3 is TGTGCCAGCAGCGCCGGACAGGGTTACACCGGGGAGCTGTTTTTT. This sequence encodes CASSAGQGYTGELFF.

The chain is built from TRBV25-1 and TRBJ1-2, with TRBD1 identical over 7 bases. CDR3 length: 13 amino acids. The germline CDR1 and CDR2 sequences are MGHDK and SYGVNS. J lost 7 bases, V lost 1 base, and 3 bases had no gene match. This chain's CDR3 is CASSEWRGLGYTF. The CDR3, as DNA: TGTGCCAGCAGTGAATGGAGGGGGCTTGGCTACACCTTC.

CDR3 bases: TGCGCCAGCAGCCAAGTGGCAGGGGGAGGCCCATACAGCTACACCTTC. This codes for CASSQVAGGGPYSYTF. The V gene is TRBV4-1, the J gene TRBJ1-2; 7 bases are a match to TRBD1. The CDR3 has 16 amino acids. The germline CDR1 and CDR2 sequences are MGHRA and YSYEKL. V gave up 1 base and J gave up 9 bases; unmatched junction bases: 14.

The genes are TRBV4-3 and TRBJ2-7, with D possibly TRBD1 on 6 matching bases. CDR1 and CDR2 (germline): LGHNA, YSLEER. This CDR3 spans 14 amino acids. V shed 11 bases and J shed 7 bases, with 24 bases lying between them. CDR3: CADTPRTDTGEQYF. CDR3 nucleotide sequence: TGCGCCGACACCCCAAGGACAGACACAGGAGAGCAGTACTTC.

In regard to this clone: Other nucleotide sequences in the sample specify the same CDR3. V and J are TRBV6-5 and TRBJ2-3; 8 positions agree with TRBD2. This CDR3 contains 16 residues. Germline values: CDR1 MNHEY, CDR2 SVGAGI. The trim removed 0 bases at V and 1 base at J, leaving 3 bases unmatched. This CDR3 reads CASSYSGRGGTDTQYF. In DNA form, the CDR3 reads TGTGCCAGCAGTTACTCAGGGCGGGGGGGCACAGATACGCAGTATTTT.

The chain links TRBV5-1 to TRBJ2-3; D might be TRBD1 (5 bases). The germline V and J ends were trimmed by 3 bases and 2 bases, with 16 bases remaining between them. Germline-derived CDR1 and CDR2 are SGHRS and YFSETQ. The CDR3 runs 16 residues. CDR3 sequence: CASSYYDRPNTDTQYF. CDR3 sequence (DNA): TGCGCCAGCAGCTATTACGACAGACCAAACACAGATACGCAGTATTTT.

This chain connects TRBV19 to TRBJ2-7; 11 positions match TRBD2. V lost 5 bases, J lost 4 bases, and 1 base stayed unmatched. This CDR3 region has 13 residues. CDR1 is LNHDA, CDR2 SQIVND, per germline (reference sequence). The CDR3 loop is CASSLAGGYEQYF. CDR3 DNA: TGTGCCAGTAGTCTAGCGGGGGGTTACGAGCAGTACTTC.

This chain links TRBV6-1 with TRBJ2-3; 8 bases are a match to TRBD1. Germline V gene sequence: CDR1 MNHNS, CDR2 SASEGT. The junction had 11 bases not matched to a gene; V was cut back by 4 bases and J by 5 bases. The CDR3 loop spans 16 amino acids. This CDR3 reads CASSAAAVTGVDTQYF. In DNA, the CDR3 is TGTGCCAGCAGTGCGGCTGCGGTGACAGGGGTAGATACGCAGTATTTT.

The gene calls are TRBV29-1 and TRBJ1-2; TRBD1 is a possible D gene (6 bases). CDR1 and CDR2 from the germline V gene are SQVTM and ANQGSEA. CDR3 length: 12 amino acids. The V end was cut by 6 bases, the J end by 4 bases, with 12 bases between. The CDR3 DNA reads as TGCAGCGTGCAGGGGATAAGCTATGGCTACACCTTC. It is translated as CSVQGISYGYTF. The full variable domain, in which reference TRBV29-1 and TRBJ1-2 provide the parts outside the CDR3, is SAVISQKPSRDICQRGTSLTIQCQVDSQVTMMFWYRQQPGQSLTLIATANQGSEATYESGFVIDKFPISRPNLTFSTLTVSNMSPEDSSIYLCSVQGISYGYTFGSGTRLTVV.